The 18 T cell receptor beta chains reported below all come from one sample, sequenced in a study of blood T cell repertoires in COVID-19. Assay: immunoSEQ multiplex PCR; the TCRdb copy retains only in-frame clones and omits some. This sample has 300,000 to 400,000 clones, with roughly 87% found just once. Specimen: peripheral blood. The receptors shown here come from a man aged 25-40 years with COVID-19, enrolled during active disease.

The chain uses TRBV11-2 and TRBJ1-1, with D uncertain. CDR3 length: 13 residues. Germline CDR1 is SGHAT and CDR2 is FQNNGV. With 8 bases removed from V and 3 bases from J, the gap between germline ends came to 13 bases. The CDR3 bases are TGTGCCAGCGGGAGGCCGAGGGACACTGAAGCTTTCTTT. Translation gives CASGRPRDTEAFF.

The gene calls are TRBV27 and TRBJ2-1; TRBD2 is a possible D gene (5 bases). This CDR3 is 14 amino acids long. In germline, CDR1 is MNHEY, CDR2 SMNVEV (reference sequence). V was clipped by 2 bases and J by 3 bases, with 8 bases between them. The chain's CDR3 is CASSLTADYNEQFF. The CDR3 DNA is TGTGCCAGCAGTTTAACAGCGGACTACAATGAGCAGTTCTTC.

The chain combines TRBV7-9 with TRBJ2-1, with 10 bases matching TRBD2. The CDR3 runs 19 residues. Trimming took 10 bases from V and 5 from J; bases not matched to a gene: 23. Germline assignment: CDR1 SEHNR and CDR2 FQNEAQ (reference sequence). The CDR3 DNA follows: TGTGCCACCTCCTGGGGGCGTCTAGCGGGAGCCAAGGCGGACAATGAGCAGTTCTTC. Its translation is CATSWGRLAGAKADNEQFF.

The chain joins TRBV14 to TRBJ2-7; D unresolved. The CDR3 covers 13 residues. Looked up from germline, CDR1 is SGHDN and CDR2 is FVKESK. Trimming removed 0 bases at V and 6 bases at J, with 9 bases between. The CDR3 DNA reads TGTGCCAGCAGCCAAGATCCCCCCCTCGAGCAGTACTTC. Protein sequence: CASSQDPPLEQYF.

The chain links TRBV6-5 to TRBJ2-2; 7 bases agree with TRBD1. Germline V gene data show CDR1 as MNHEY and CDR2 as SVGAGI. The length of the CDR3 is 15 residues. Unmatched junction bases numbered 6, after V lost 4 bases and J lost 4 bases. The CDR3 is CASSLKGAGTGELFF. CDR3 coding DNA: TGTGCCAGCAGTTTGAAGGGGGCGGGCACCGGGGAGCTGTTTTTT.

In its sample, this clone was seen a few times. The J gene is TRBJ1-5, the V gene TRBV7-9; D gene uncertain. The V gene's germline CDR1 is SEHNR and CDR2 FQNEAQ (reference sequence). The CDR3 runs to 12 residues. V was shortened by 2 bases and J by 6 bases, with 5 bases between the two germline ends. The CDR3 DNA is TGTGCCAGCAGCTTAAACAGTCAGCCCCAGCATTTT. It encodes CASSLNSQPQHF.

The chain carries TRBV19 and TRBJ2-2; 8 bases are shared with TRBD2. V was clipped by 5 bases and J by 6 bases; unmatched bases: 8. The CDR3 has 15 residues. Per germline, CDR1 LNHDA and CDR2 SQIVND (reference sequence). CDR3 coding DNA: TGTGCCAGTAGTCGGACTAGCCTGGACCCCGGGGAGCTGTTTTTT. Protein product: CASSRTSLDPGELFF.

This clone has only one observation. The same CDR3 is also encoded by other DNA sequences in this sample. CDR3 protein: CASSDSTSGSNEQFF. The CDR3 nucleotides are TGTGCCAGCAGTGACTCTACTAGCGGGAGCAATGAGCAGTTCTTC. J is TRBJ2-1 and V is TRBV6-4; 11 positions agree with TRBD2. This CDR3 region has 15 residues. Trimming removed 0 bases from V and 6 bases from J; junction bases left unmatched: 1. Germline V gene sequence: CDR1 MRHNA, CDR2 SNTAGT.

V is TRBV30 and J is TRBJ1-2; D remains ambiguous. Deletions cut 1 base from V and 4 bases from J, with 16 bases between. Germline loops: CDR1 GTSNPN, CDR2 SVGIG (reference sequence). The CDR3 spans 15 residues. CDR3 loop: CAWSEMGGQAYGYTF. The CDR3, as DNA: TGTGCCTGGAGTGAGATGGGCGGGCAGGCCTATGGCTACACCTTC. The full variable domain, in which reference TRBV30 and TRBJ1-2 provide the parts outside the CDR3, is SQTIHQWPATLVQPVGSPLSLECTVEGTSNPNLYWYRQAAGRGLQLLFYSVGIGQISSEVPQNLSASRPQDRQFILSSKKLLLSDSGFYLCAWSEMGGQAYGYTFGSGTRLTVV.

The rearrangement uses TRBV9 and TRBJ2-1; D ambiguous. V was trimmed by 1 base and J by 3 bases, leaving 5 bases between them. Germline V lookup: CDR1 SGDLS, CDR2 YYNGEE. The CDR3 is 13 amino acids. The DNA of the CDR3 is TGTGCCAGCAGCGTACAACTCTACAATGAGCAGTTCTTC. It yields the protein CASSVQLYNEQFF. Variable domain in full (rest from reference TRBV9 and TRBJ2-1): DSGVTQTPKHLITATGQRVTLRCSPRSGDLSVYWYQQSLDQGLQFLIQYYNGEERAKGNILERFSAQQFPDLHSELNLSSLELGDSALYFCASSVQLYNEQFFGPGTRLTVL.

CDR3 loop: CASRVDRRGAGTIYF. Here the CDR3 DNA reads TGTGCCAGCAGGGTGGACAGGCGGGGTGCGGGCACCATATATTTT. The J gene is TRBJ1-3, the V gene TRBV6-6, with 7 bases identical to TRBD1. The CDR3 is made up of 15 amino acids. Germline CDR1 is MNHNY and CDR2 is SVGAGI (reference sequence). J was trimmed by 9 bases and V by 6 bases; bases with no gene match: 14.

The genes are TRBV6-6 and TRBJ1-2, with D unclear. The V and J ends lost 8 bases and 7 bases respectively, with 17 bases between them. This CDR3 contains 13 residues. The germline gives CDR1 MNHNY, CDR2 SVGAGI (reference sequence). The DNA for the CDR3 is TGTGCCAGCCAGGACTGGACTATGCGTGGCTACACCTTC. It is translated as CASQDWTMRGYTF.

The chain is built from TRBV4-3 and TRBJ2-3, with TRBD2 as a possible D gene (6 bases). CDR1 and CDR2 (germline): LGHNA, YSLEER. V lost 3 bases to trimming and J lost 10 bases, with 17 bases between them. The CDR3 loop spans 14 amino acids. CDR3 sequence: CASSQGGGNSAQYF. CDR3 nucleotide sequence: TGCGCCAGCAGCCAGGGGGGAGGAAATTCCGCGCAGTATTTT.

The chain has TRBV5-1 and TRBJ2-3; 10 bases match TRBD1. CDR1 and CDR2 from the germline V gene are SGHRS and YFSETQ. V shed 5 bases and J 3 bases; nucleotides not matched to a gene: 9. CDR3 length equals 16 residues. The CDR3 region is CASRILTGGETDTQYF. The CDR3 bases are TGCGCCAGCAGGATACTGACAGGGGGCGAAACAGATACGCAGTATTTT. Using reference TRBV5-1 and TRBJ2-3 for the parts outside the CDR3, the full variable domain is KAGVTQTPRYLIKTRGQQVTLSCSPISGHRSVSWYQQTPGQGLQFLFEYFSETQRNKGNFPGRFSGRQFSNSRSEMNVSTLELGDSALYLCASRILTGGETDTQYFGPGTRLTVL.

This chain links TRBV28 with TRBJ2-1; D is ambiguous. The V gene's germline CDR1 is MDHEN and CDR2 SYDVKM. The CDR3 runs 11 residues. The germline V and J ends were trimmed by 6 bases and 10 bases, with 10 bases remaining between them. CDR3 sequence reads: CASRFIGEQFF. The CDR3 DNA follows: TGTGCCAGCAGGTTTATCGGGGAGCAGTTCTTC.

V usage is TRBV7-3 and J usage is TRBJ2-2; a weak D match, TRBD1 (5 bases). V was trimmed by 6 bases and J by 0 bases, leaving 11 bases between them. The germline CDR1 and CDR2 sequences are SGHTA and FQGTGA. The CDR3 consists of 15 residues. The CDR3 DNA is TGTGCCAGCAGGGACGGACAACCGAACACCGGGGAGCTGTTTTTT. Translation: CASRDGQPNTGELFF.

The chain couples TRBV4-3 to TRBJ2-7, with 7 bases aligning to TRBD2. The germline V gene encodes CDR1 LGHNA and CDR2 YSLEER. The CDR3 runs to 15 residues. Unmatched junction bases numbered 12, after V lost 3 bases and J lost 7 bases. The CDR3 here is CASSHQQRDQGEQYF. The DNA of the CDR3 is TGCGCCAGCAGCCATCAGCAGCGGGATCAGGGAGAGCAGTACTTC.

This rearrangement joins TRBV18 to TRBJ1-5; the match to TRBD1 covers 7 bases. V was clipped by 0 bases and J by 0 bases; unmatched bases: 8. The CDR3 loop spans 18 amino acids. Germline CDR1 KGHSH, CDR2 LQKENI. CDR3 in amino acids: CASSPPGQPPYSNQPQHF. CDR3 nucleotides: TGTGCCAGCTCACCACCGGGACAGCCACCGTATAGCAATCAGCCCCAGCATTTT.